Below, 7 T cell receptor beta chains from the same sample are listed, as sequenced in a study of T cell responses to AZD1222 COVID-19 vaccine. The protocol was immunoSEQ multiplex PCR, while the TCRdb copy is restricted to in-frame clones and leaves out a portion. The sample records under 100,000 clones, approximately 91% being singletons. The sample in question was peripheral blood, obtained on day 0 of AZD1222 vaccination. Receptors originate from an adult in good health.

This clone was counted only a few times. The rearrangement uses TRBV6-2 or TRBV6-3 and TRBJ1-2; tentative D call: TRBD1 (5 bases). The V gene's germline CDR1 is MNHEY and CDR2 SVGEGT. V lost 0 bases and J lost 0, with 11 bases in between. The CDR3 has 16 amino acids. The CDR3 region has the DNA TGTGCCAGCAGTTACTCCAGGGACCGCTCTAACTATGGCTACACCTTC. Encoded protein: CASSYSRDRSNYGYTF.

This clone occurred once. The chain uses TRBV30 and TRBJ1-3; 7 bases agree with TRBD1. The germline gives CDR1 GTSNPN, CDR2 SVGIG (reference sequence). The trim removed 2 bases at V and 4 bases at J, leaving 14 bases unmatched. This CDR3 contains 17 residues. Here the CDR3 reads CAWSQRGATGAGNTIYF. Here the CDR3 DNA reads TGTGCCTGGAGTCAAAGAGGGGCAACAGGGGCAGGAAACACCATATATTTT.

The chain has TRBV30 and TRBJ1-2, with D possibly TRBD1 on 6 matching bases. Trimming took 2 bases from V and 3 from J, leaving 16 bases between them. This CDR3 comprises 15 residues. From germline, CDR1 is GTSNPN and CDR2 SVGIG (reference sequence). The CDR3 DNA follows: TGTGCCTGGAGTATAGGGACACGGTGGCACTATGGCTACACCTTC. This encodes CAWSIGTRWHYGYTF.

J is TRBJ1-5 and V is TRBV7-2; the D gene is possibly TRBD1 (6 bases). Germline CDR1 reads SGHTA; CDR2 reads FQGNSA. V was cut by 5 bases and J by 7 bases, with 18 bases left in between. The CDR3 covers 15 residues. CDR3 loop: CASSGKTGPAQPQHF. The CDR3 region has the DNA TGTGCCAGCAGCGGAAAGACAGGTCCAGCCCAGCCCCAGCATTTT. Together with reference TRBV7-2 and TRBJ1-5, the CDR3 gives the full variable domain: GAGVSQSPSNKVTEKGKDVELRCDPISGHTALYWYRQSLGQGLEFLIYFQGNSAPDKSGLPSDRFSAERTGGSVSTLTIQRTQQEDSAVYLCASSGKTGPAQPQHFGDGTRLSIL.

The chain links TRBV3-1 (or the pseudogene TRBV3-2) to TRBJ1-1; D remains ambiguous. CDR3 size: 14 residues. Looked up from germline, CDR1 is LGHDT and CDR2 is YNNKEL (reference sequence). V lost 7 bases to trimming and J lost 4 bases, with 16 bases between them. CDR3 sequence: CASTPTTGSTEAFF. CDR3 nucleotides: TGTGCCAGCACGCCGACTACCGGGAGCACTGAAGCTTTCTTT.

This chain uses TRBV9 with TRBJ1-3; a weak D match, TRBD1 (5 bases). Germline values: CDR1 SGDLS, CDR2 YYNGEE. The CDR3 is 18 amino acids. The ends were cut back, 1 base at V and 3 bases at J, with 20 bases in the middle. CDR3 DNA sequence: TGTGCCAGCAGCGTATCTGGTCTTCAGGGAGGACGTGGAAACACCATATATTTT. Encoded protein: CASSVSGLQGGRGNTIYF.

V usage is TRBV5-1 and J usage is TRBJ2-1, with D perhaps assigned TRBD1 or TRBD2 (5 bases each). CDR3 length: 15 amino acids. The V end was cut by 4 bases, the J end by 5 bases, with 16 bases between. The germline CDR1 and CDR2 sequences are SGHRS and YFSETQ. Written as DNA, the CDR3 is TGCGCCAGCAGCCCCGACGGGACCAATGACAATGAGCAGTTCTTC. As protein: CASSPDGTNDNEQFF.